This T cell receptor beta chain was identified in a study of CD8 T cells in ankylosing spondylitis. Points from the study as a whole: Significant enrichment of disease-linked clones was reported in matched ankylosing spondylitis synovial fluid.

Each TCR beta library was made by quantitative 5'-RACE that incorporated molecular barcodes. MiXCR was run by TCRdb on the 5' RACE reads, yielding one entry per CDR3 protein. The sample has 200,000 to 300,000 distinct CDR3 sequences; about 24% are singletons. Germline assignment: CDR1 MNHEY and CDR2 SVGEGT. The length of the CDR3 is 13 residues. V was pared by 4 bases and J by 2 bases, with 9 bases between. The table lists this clonotype with many counts. Antigen unknown. The chain links TRBV6-2 or TRBV6-3 to TRBJ2-7; perhaps TRBD2 as D (5 bases). The sequence was obtained from a male donor with ankylosing spondylitis or in good health (not recorded which). The sequenced sample was blood, either unsorted or a sorted T cell fraction (not recorded which). This CDR3 reads CASSSGGPYEQYF. DNA for the CDR3: TGTGCCAGCAGTTCCGGAGGCCCCTACGAGCAGTACTTC.